The subject of this entry is one TCR beta chain. This clone was picked up many times. Its antigen is not yet known. The record has no base qualities; no much larger clone is one base away. The source of the sample is a study of metastatic and nonmetastatic thyroid tumors (dated by TCRdb to between 2020 and 2021). In terms of the full investigation: For patients with malignant and with benign thyroid disease, the researchers compared repertoires between peripheral blood samples and tumor or nodule tissue samples.

Study-wide conclusions, independent of this receptor: In both blood and tumor samples, malignant tumors were reported to have significantly higher TCR beta diversity than benign nodules.

Library preparation used PCR. The instrument given in TCRdb is Illumina HiSeq 4000. High-throughput sequencing was used to profile the CDR3 region of the TCR beta-chain in every patient. The study's own analysis went as follows. A classifier to discriminate distant-metastatic papillary thyroid cancer patients was built from CDR3 differences across clinicopathological groups. To measure repertoire diversity the researchers used the Shannon index, while the Morisita-Horn index served to gauge how similar the tumor and blood repertoires were. Through fastp at Q25 and MiXCR, TCRdb rebuilt clones from the public reads, retaining in-frame beta chains. The V and J calls were not made by the authors but by TCRdb's processing. Across this sample there are 72,000 or so clones, with around 18% seen only once. Of the sample, around 13% falls within the top ten clones. No patient had received any treatment before thyroid surgery. Using T-cell receptor beta sequencing, the researchers looked back retrospectively at clinical samples from patients, gathered between about 2011 and 2019.

In the germline V gene, CDR1 corresponds to WSHSY and CDR2 to SAAADI. Inclusive of the bounding cysteine and phenylalanine, the CDR3 is 11 residues long. CDR3 DNA only is kept here, 33 bases in frame from base 1. V sheds 5 bases and J sheds 3 bases, leaving 4 bases between their ends. The chain is made from TRBV10-2 and TRBJ2-5; no D segment can be confidently identified. The sample taken for sequencing was blood. This sequence originates from a female donor with papillary thyroid cancer or a benign thyroid nodule (not recorded which). Some clones in this sample may be carry-over from other donors' samples. The nucleotide sequence reads as follows: TGCGCCAGCAGTCTGAAAGAGACCCAGTACTTC. Its coded protein is CASSLKETQYF.